This passage covers 3 T cell receptor beta chains from one sample sequenced in a study of CD8 T cells in ankylosing spondylitis. TCRdb reanalysed the 5' RACE reads using MiXCR and keeps one entry per CDR3 protein. The table has about 100,000 distinct CDR3 sequences, roughly 8.7% seen once. Specimen: blood, either unsorted or a sorted T cell fraction (not recorded which). These receptors came from a male donor with ankylosing spondylitis or in good health (not recorded which).

The chain uses TRBV20-1 and TRBJ2-7; 7 bases match TRBD2. J was trimmed by 7 bases and V by 6 bases; bases with no gene match: 9. The length of the CDR3 is 12 residues. CDR1 is DFQATT and CDR2 is SNEGSKA in the germline V gene (reference sequence). The CDR3 bases are TGCAGTGCCCCGGTCCGGGGGGAAGAGCAGTACTTC. Translating it yields CSAPVRGEEQYF.

The chain is built from TRBV19 and TRBJ2-5; D is unclear. V shed 5 bases and J shed 5 bases, with 12 bases lying between them. Germline V lookup: CDR1 LNHDA, CDR2 SQIVND (reference sequence). The CDR3 loop spans 13 amino acids. CDR3 region: CASSFPPSETQYF. In DNA form, the CDR3 reads TGTGCCAGTAGTTTCCCCCCCAGCGAGACCCAGTACTTC.

The J gene is TRBJ2-2, the V gene TRBV7-2; possible D gene TRBD2, 6 bases. Germline V gene data show CDR1 as SGHTA and CDR2 as FQGNSA. This CDR3 has 15 amino acids. The V end lost 5 bases, the J end lost 6 bases, and 16 bases lay between the germline ends. The CDR3 sequence is CASSLLDGGPGELFF. The CDR3 nucleotides are TGTGCCAGCAGCCTACTAGACGGGGGTCCCGGGGAGCTGTTTTTT.